A single sample gave rise to the 25 T cell receptor beta chains below, sequenced in a study of regulatory T cells in long-lasting Graves disease. TCR beta libraries were built with iRepertoire HTBI primers and Arm-PCR of CDR3 regions. TCRdb processed the multiplex PCR reads anew with MiXCR; each CDR3 protein has one entry. The profile shows roughly 380,000 distinct CDR3 sequences, 15% of them singletons. Time point here: newly diagnosed GD, antithyroid drugs for less than 3 months. Generation of the TCR library employed RNA extracted from PBMCs. Specimen: peripheral blood mononuclear cells (PBMCs), collected at new diagnosis, from a patient treated with antithyroid drugs. The receptors come from a female donor with Graves disease.

This clonotype was detected many times. The gene calls are TRBV28 and TRBJ1-1, with D unclear. Trimming left V 3 bases short and J 1 base short, with 6 bases between. This CDR3 contains 13 residues. The V gene's germline CDR1 is MDHEN and CDR2 SYDVKM. CDR3 nucleotide sequence: TGTGCCAGCAGTTTCCCCTCGAACACTGAAGCTTTCTTT. It is translated as CASSFPSNTEAFF.

This clonotype showed up just once. The rearrangement links TRBV18 to TRBJ1-6; D is unclear. Trimming shortened V by 3 bases and J by 6 bases, and 9 bases separated the two germline ends. This CDR3 region has 14 residues. Germline CDR1 KGHSH, CDR2 LQKENI. The DNA for the CDR3 is TGTGCCAGCTCACCCAACCTGGCTAATTCACCCCTCCACTTT. This gives the protein CASSPNLANSPLHF.

This clonotype was detected a few times. This chain links TRBV6-1 with TRBJ2-3, with D unclear. The germline gives CDR1 MNHNS, CDR2 SASEGT. The ends were cut back, 7 bases at V and 2 bases at J, with 13 bases in the middle. There are 14 residues in the CDR3. The CDR3 protein is CASTTPTDTDTQYF. The CDR3, as DNA: TGTGCCAGCACGACCCCGACTGACACAGATACGCAGTATTTT.

In its sample, this clonotype was seen a few times. V and J are TRBV24-1 and TRBJ1-3; TRBD1 is a possible D gene (5 bases). V was cut by 4 bases and J by 3 bases, with 18 bases left in between. This CDR3 is 17 amino acids long. Germline V gene lookup returns CDR1 KGHDR and CDR2 SFDVKD. The CDR3 region has the DNA TGTGCCACCAGTGACCGAGGCCCGGGGGAGTTTGGAAACACCATATATTTT. Translation gives CATSDRGPGEFGNTIYF.

J is TRBJ2-3 and V is TRBV2; the D gene is possibly TRBD2 (6 bases). V gave up 6 bases and J gave up 0 bases, with 10 bases separating them. This CDR3 is 14 amino acids long. The germline CDR1 and CDR2 sequences are SNHLY and FYNNEI. In nucleotides, the CDR3 is TGTGCCAGCAGCGAACTAGCTAGCACAGATACGCAGTATTTT. Its protein product is CASSELASTDTQYF.

Only a few counts were recorded for this clonotype. CDR3 in amino acids: CSASRTGVGSPLHF. CDR3 bases: TGCAGTGCTAGCCGGACAGGAGTCGGGTCACCCCTCCACTTT. V is TRBV20-1 and J is TRBJ1-6; 7 bases map to TRBD1. The junction had 9 bases not matched to a gene; V was cut back by 3 bases and J by 10 bases. The CDR3 sequence is 14 residues long. The germline CDR1 and CDR2 sequences are DFQATT and SNEGSKA (reference sequence).

This clonotype was seen at least ten times. The chain uses TRBV7-3 and TRBJ2-2; weak D call: TRBD1 (6 bases). Germline V lookup: CDR1 SGHTA, CDR2 FQGTGA. The CDR3 extends over 14 amino acids. With 2 bases removed from V and 4 bases from J, the gap between germline ends came to 8 bases. CDR3 nucleotide sequence: TGTGCCAGCAGCTTAGGGGGCCTCACCGGGGAGCTGTTTTTT. Protein: CASSLGGLTGELFF.

This clonotype has ten or more counts. J is TRBJ2-7 and V is TRBV29-1; D is unresolved. V lost 1 base and J 0 bases, leaving 10 bases between the germline ends. Germline lookup yields CDR1 SQVTM and CDR2 ANQGSEA. The CDR3 runs 14 residues. DNA of the CDR3: TGCAGCGTTGAAGTCGCGGCAGGCTCCTACGAGCAGTACTTC. This codes for CSVEVAAGSYEQYF.

This clonotype was recorded many times. The J gene is TRBJ2-5, the V gene TRBV20-1; the D gene is possibly TRBD2 (6 bases). The CDR3 is 15 residues long. Trimming shortened V by 2 bases and J by 0 bases, and 13 bases separated the two germline ends. Germline lookup yields CDR1 DFQATT and CDR2 SNEGSKA (reference sequence). The CDR3 DNA reads as TGCAGTGCTAGACGGGCGGGGCCTTACCAAGAGACCCAGTACTTC. Its protein product is CSARRAGPYQETQYF.

This clonotype was counted at least ten times. The CDR3 here is CAWSFGEGQPQHF. CDR3 coding DNA: TGTGCCTGGAGTTTCGGTGAGGGCCAGCCCCAGCATTTT. The V and J genes are TRBV30 and TRBJ1-5; D not resolved. The CDR3 has 13 amino acids. The germline CDR1 and CDR2 sequences are GTSNPN and SVGIG (reference sequence). V lost 2 bases and J lost 7, with 12 bases in between. Full variable domain (missing parts from reference TRBV30 and TRBJ1-5): SQTIHQWPATLVQPVGSPLSLECTVEGTSNPNLYWYRQAAGRGLQLLFYSVGIGQISSEVPQNLSASRPQDRQFILSSKKLLLSDSGFYLCAWSFGEGQPQHFGDGTRLSIL.

The chain uses TRBV19 and TRBJ2-1; D is perhaps TRBD2 (7 bases). The CDR3 extends over 17 amino acids. V lost 3 bases, J lost 5 bases, and 20 bases lay in between. Germline assignment: CDR1 LNHDA and CDR2 SQIVND (reference sequence). CDR3 sequence reads: CASSIDRGAFLDNEQFF. In nucleotides, the CDR3 is TGTGCCAGTAGTATCGATCGGGGGGCCTTTCTGGACAATGAGCAGTTCTTC.

This clonotype was seen ten or more times. V and J are TRBV30 and TRBJ2-1, with D tentatively TRBD2 (5 bases). In germline, CDR1 is GTSNPN, CDR2 SVGIG (reference sequence). V lost 7 bases and J 10 bases, leaving 26 bases between the germline ends. The length of the CDR3 is 15 residues. CDR3 DNA: TGTGCCTCCAACTTTATTTCCCCACTAGTTTACGAGCAGTTCTTC. Its translation is CASNFISPLVYEQFF.

In nucleotides, the CDR3 is TGTGCCTGCTCTGGGGACGGGACAGGGTATGAAGCTTTCTTT. As protein: CACSGDGTGYEAFF. The chain uses TRBV7-2 and TRBJ1-1, with 9 bases fitting TRBD1. V lost 11 bases and J lost 7; bases outside the gene matches: 14. CDR3 length: 14 residues. Looked up from germline, CDR1 is SGHTA and CDR2 is FQGNSA.

Turning to this clonotype: At one end the junction does not follow the germline gene, possibly because of a read error. The chain links TRBV12-3 or TRBV12-4 to TRBJ2-7; D possibly corresponds to TRBD1 (6 bases). The CDR3 runs 14 residues. Written as DNA, the CDR3 is TGTGCCAGCAGCTTAGAACAGGGAAACTACGAGCAGTACTTC. Protein product: CASSLEQGNYEQYF.

This clonotype was picked up many times. This chain joins TRBV6-5 and TRBJ1-1, with D perhaps TRBD1 (6 bases). There are 15 residues in the CDR3. Germline V gene lookup returns CDR1 MNHEY and CDR2 SVGAGI. Trimming cost V 0 bases and J 6 bases, with 14 bases left between them. CDR3: CASSYSRGRQAEAFF. Here the CDR3 DNA reads TGTGCCAGCAGTTACTCGCGCGGGCGACAGGCTGAAGCTTTCTTT.

The CDR3 nucleotides read TGTGCCTGGAGGAAGGGTCGTTCTGGCTACACCTTC. Translating gives CAWRKGRSGYTF. The chain carries TRBV30 and TRBJ1-2; no clear D. CDR1 and CDR2 (germline): GTSNPN, SVGIG (reference sequence). V was cut by 3 bases and J by 7 bases, with 12 bases left in between. This CDR3 is 12 amino acids long.

This clonotype was detected many times. The chain carries TRBV7-2 and TRBJ2-2, with 11 bases identical to TRBD2. In germline, CDR1 is SGHTA, CDR2 FQGNSA. V trimming: 5 bases; J trimming: 5 bases; junction bases outside the gene matches: 7. The CDR3 spans 16 residues. The CDR3 loop is CASSLGGLAVTGELFF. The DNA for the CDR3 is TGTGCCAGCAGCCTAGGGGGACTAGCGGTGACCGGGGAGCTGTTTTTT.

This clonotype was seen ten or more times. The chain carries TRBV20-1 and TRBJ1-2; D gene uncertain. The V end was cut by 0 bases, the J end by 6 bases, with 8 bases between. Germline loops: CDR1 DFQATT, CDR2 SNEGSKA (reference sequence). This CDR3 has 12 amino acids. CDR3 loop: CSARDPRDGYTF. CDR3 nucleotide sequence: TGCAGTGCTAGAGACCCTCGTGATGGCTACACCTTC.

The gene calls are TRBV27 and TRBJ2-7; 8 positions agree with TRBD2. Germline CDR1 MNHEY, CDR2 SMNVEV (reference sequence). The CDR3 contains 16 residues. The V and J ends lost 6 bases and 0 bases, in that order; junction bases with no gene match: 10. The CDR3 spells CASRQTSGTGSYEQYF. The CDR3 DNA reads TGTGCCAGCAGACAAACTAGCGGAACGGGCTCCTACGAGCAGTACTTC.

This clonotype was recorded at least ten times. This chain joins TRBV3-1 and TRBJ2-7; D may be TRBD1 (6 bases). In germline, CDR1 is LGHDT, CDR2 YNNKEL (reference sequence). The CDR3 runs 15 residues. Deletions cut 0 bases from V and 3 bases from J, with 12 bases between. The CDR3 sequence is CASSQERQVGYEQYF. For the CDR3, the DNA is TGTGCCAGCAGCCAAGAAAGACAGGTCGGCTACGAGCAGTACTTC.

This clonotype has at least ten counts. The chain is built from TRBV7-2 and TRBJ1-6; D is perhaps TRBD1 (5 bases). Germline V gene data show CDR1 as SGHTA and CDR2 as FQGNSA. V was cut by 2 bases and J by 4 bases, with 9 bases left in between. The CDR3 runs to 15 residues. CDR3 DNA sequence: TGTGCCAGCAGCTTATGGGGGACTTATAATTCACCCCTCCACTTT. Translating it yields CASSLWGTYNSPLHF.

The table lists this clonotype with a few counts. V is TRBV27 and J is TRBJ2-2; 7 bases are a match to TRBD2. The CDR3 contains 15 residues. Germline V gene sequence: CDR1 MNHEY, CDR2 SMNVEV (reference sequence). The junction had 5 bases not matched to a gene; V was cut back by 3 bases and J by 4 bases. CDR3 coding DNA: TGTGCCAGCAGTTTGGGAGGGGTGGGCACCGGGGAGCTGTTTTTT. Amino acid sequence: CASSLGGVGTGELFF.

This clonotype occurred many times. The V call is TRBV11-2, the J call TRBJ1-3; maybe TRBD1 (6 bases). CDR3 length equals 17 residues. Germline lookup yields CDR1 SGHAT and CDR2 FQNNGV. V lost 6 bases and J 0 bases, leaving 18 bases between the germline ends. This chain's CDR3 is CASRTVRDMTSGNTIYF. The CDR3 region has the DNA TGTGCCAGCAGAACAGTACGGGACATGACCTCTGGAAACACCATATATTTT.

In this sample, this clonotype turned up a few times. The rearrangement uses TRBV6-1 and TRBJ1-5, with 7 nucleotides matching TRBD1. The CDR3 is made up of 13 amino acids. Germline CDR1 MNHNS, CDR2 SASEGT. Germline trimming cut 6 bases from V and 3 bases from J; bases unmatched to any gene: 2. CDR3 DNA sequence: TGTGCCAGCAGAGGGACAGTCAATCAGCCCCAGCATTTT. This encodes CASRGTVNQPQHF.

This clonotype turned up a few times. Here the CDR3 DNA reads TGTGCCAGTAGGGTCGACCTAGCGGGGGCAGATACGCAGTATTTT. Translated, it gives CASRVDLAGADTQYF. J is TRBJ2-3 and V is TRBV19; 10 nucleotides match TRBD2. V shed 6 bases and J 4 bases; nucleotides not matched to a gene: 7. The germline CDR1 and CDR2 sequences are LNHDA and SQIVND (reference sequence). The CDR3 is made up of 15 amino acids.